This T cell receptor (beta chain) derives from a study of blood T cell repertoires in COVID-19. As handled by the study authors: By means of reference gene primer amplification, nucleated cell counts were estimated. Produced via immunoSEQ multiplex PCR; TCRdb's table is partial and in-frame only. The V and J calls and the clone size are those of that table, but D and trimming were determined from the DNA. In the table there are fewer than 700,000 clones, approximately 88% of which are singletons. This CDR3 has 13 amino acids. With 7 bases removed from V and 1 base from J, the gap between germline ends came to 8 bases.

The sequenced sample was peripheral blood. The genes are TRBV12-3 or TRBV12-4 and TRBJ1-3; D gene unclear. The sequence was obtained from a woman between 50 and 59 years old with COVID-19, enrolled during active disease. CDR3 nucleotides: TGTGCCAGCAAGGGAGGTTCTGGAAACACCATATATTTT. This encodes CASKGGSGNTIYF.